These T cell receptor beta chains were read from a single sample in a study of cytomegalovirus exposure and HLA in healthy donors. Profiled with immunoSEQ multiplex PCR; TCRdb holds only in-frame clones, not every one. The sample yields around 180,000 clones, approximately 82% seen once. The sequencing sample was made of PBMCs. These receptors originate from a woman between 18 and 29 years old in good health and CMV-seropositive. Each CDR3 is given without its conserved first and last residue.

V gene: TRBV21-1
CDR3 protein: ASRVLAGGYNEQF

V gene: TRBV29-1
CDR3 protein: SVRTGGNQPQH

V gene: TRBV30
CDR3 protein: AWGLDSSYNEQF

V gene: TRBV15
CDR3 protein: ATSLELAGESIGETQY

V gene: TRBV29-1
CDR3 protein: SVDGAGNYGYT

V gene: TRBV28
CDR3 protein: ASSSSGGTDTQY

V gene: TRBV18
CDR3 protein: ASSPREGTPNTEAF

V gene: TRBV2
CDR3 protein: ASRRQGANQETQY

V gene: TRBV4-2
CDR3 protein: ASSQAASGGPLTDTQY

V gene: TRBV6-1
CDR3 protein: ASSAGLAGAGDTQY

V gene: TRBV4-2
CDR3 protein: ASSQVGGAGDNEQF

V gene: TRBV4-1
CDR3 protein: ASSQGGRDQPQH

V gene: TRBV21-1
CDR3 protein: ASNKRLYRVTDTQY

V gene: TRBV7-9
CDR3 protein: ASSEGLAGGRADTQY

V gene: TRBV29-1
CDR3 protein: SAHQGADGYT

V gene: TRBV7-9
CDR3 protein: SSSFLGQGNSPLH

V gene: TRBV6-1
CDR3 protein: ASQITGGEGNTIY

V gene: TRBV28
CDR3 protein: ASSLIPGRGETQY

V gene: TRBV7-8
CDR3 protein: ASSRGQPIGYT

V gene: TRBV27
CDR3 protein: ASSPQGSNYGYT

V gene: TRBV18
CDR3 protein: ASSPSSTGYGYT

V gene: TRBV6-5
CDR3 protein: ASSPLALNTDTQY

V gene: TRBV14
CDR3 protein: ASSQRGPRFRTLF

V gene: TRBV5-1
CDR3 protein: ASSLVVSGGDTQY

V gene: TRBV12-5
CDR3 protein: ASGLVTSGGDEQF

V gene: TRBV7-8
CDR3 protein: ASSAYRGGTGGNEQF

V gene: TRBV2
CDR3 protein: ASLSQTQY

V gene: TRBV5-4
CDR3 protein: ASSRGQGADGYT

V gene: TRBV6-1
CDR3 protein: ASSATGTSYEQY

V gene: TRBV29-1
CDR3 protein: SVLELAGGEQY

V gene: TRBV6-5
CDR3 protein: ASSVDRGNTQY

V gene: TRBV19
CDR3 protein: ASSIGRGATDTQY

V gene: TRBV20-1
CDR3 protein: SAAGTDTQY

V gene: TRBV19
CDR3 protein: ASSIDQDSNQPQH

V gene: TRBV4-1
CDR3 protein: ASSQDLGDEQY

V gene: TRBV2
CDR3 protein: ASSDYPSYEQY

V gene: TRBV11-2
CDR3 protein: ASRVGRFSTDTQY

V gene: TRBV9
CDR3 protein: ASSVDHSRRTNEQF

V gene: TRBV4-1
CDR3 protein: ASSQTNGLAGVTDTQY

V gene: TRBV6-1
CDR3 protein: ASSELLKVRGRFAAF

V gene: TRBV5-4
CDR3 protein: AGNLTTRQGWTTEAF

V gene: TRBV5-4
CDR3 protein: ASSFGGPSSYNEQF

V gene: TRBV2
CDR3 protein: ASKKTENTGELF

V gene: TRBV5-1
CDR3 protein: ASSLEGEGTQY

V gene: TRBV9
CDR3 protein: ASSVDDRGGNSPLH

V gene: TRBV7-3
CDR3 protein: ASSAPSSGLKSNQPQH

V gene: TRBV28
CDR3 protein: ASSQERAQRGGYT

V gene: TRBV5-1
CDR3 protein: ASSLGTSGLTDTQY

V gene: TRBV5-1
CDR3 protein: ASAPSGSGNTIY

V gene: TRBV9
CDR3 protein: ASSLTGTGVLTEAF

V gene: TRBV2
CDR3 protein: ASTGPREPQH

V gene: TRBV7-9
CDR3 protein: ASSLVGAGVAKNIQY

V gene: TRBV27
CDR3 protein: ASSFRDRVPDTQY

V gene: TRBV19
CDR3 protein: ASTTSRNTEAF